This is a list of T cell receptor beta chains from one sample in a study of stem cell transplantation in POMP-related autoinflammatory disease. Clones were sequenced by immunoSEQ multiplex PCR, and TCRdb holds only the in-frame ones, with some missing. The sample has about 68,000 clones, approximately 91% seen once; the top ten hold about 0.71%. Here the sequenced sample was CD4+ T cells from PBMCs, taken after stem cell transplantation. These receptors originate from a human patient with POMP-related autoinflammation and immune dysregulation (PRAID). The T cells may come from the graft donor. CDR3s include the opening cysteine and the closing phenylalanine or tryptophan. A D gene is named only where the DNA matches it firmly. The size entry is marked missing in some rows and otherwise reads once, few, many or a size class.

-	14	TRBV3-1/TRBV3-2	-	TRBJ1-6	CASSQSLDISPLHF	TGTGCCAGCAGCCAATCCCTCGATATTTCACCCCTCCACTTT
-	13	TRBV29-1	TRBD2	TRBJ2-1	CSVEGLADNEQFF	TGCAGCGTTGAGGGACTAGCGGACAATGAGCAGTTCTTC
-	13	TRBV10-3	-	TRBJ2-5	CAISGARVETQYF	TGTGCCATCAGTGGTGCTAGAGTCGAGACCCAGTACTTC
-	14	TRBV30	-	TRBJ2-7	CAWSPDSYSYEQYF	TGTGCCTGGAGCCCCGACTCCTACTCCTACGAGCAGTACTTC
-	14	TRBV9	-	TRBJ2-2	CASSVVGGTGELFF	TGTGCCAGCAGCGTAGTAGGTGGCACCGGGGAGCTGTTTTTT
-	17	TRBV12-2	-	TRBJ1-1	CASRPRVPMTGGTEAFF	TGTGCAAGTCGCCCCCGAGTACCTATGACAGGGGGCACTGAAGCTTTCTTT
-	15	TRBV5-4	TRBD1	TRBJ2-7	CASSPGGQGPTKQYF	TGTGCCAGCAGCCCGGGGGGACAGGGCCCTACGAAGCAGTACTTC
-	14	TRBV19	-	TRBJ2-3	CASREGPNTDTQYF	TGTGCCAGTAGGGAGGGGCCGAACACAGATACGCAGTATTTT
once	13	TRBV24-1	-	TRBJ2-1	CATSEAGTHEQFF	TGTGCCACCAGTGAAGCCGGGACTCATGAGCAGTTCTTC
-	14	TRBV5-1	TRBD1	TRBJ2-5	CASSIDRAQETQYF	TGCGCCAGCAGCATCGACAGGGCCCAAGAGACCCAGTACTTC
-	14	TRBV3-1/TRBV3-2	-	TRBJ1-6	CASSQAGTYSPLHF	TGTGCCAGCAGCCAGGCCGGGACCTATTCACCCCTCCACTTT
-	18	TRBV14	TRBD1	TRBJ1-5	CASSQWVPRDRINQPQHF	TGTGCCAGCAGCCAATGGGTCCCTCGGGACAGAATCAATCAGCCCCAGCATTTT
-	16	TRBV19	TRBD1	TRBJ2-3	CASSTLGQGDGDTQYF	TGTGCCAGTAGTACCCTTGGACAGGGCGACGGAGATACGCAGTATTTT
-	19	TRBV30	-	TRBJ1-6	CAWSRPGYQGPSYNSPLHF	TGTGCCTGGAGTAGGCCGGGATATCAAGGGCCTTCATATAATTCACCCCTCCACTTT
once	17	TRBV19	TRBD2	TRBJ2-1	CASSIESGSGSTNEQFF	TGTGCCAGTAGTATAGAGTCCGGGAGCGGGAGTACGAATGAGCAGTTCTTC
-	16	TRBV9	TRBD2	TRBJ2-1	CASSVGPLASYNEQFF	TGTGCCAGCAGCGTAGGACCACTAGCGTCCTACAATGAGCAGTTCTTC
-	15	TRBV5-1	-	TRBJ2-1	CASSLVGSGDNEQFF	TGCGCCAGCAGCTTGGTGGGAAGTGGGGATAATGAGCAGTTCTTC
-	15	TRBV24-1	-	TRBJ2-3	CATSDSRLSTDTQYF	TGTGCCACCAGTGATTCGCGCCTCAGCACAGATACGCAGTATTTT
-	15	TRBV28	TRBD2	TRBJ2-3	CASSLRGVPTDTQYF	TGTGCCAGCAGTTTACGGGGGGTACCCACAGATACGCAGTATTTT
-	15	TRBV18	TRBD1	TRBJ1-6	CASSKGQNYNSPLHF	TGTGCCAGCTCCAAGGGACAGAACTATAATTCACCCCTCCACTTT
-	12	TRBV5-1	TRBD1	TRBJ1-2	CASSRGQDGYTF	TGCGCCAGCAGCCGGGGACAGGATGGCTACACCTTC
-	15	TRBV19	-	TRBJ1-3	CASSISGNYGNTIYF	TGTGCCAGTAGTATTTCTGGGAACTATGGAAACACCATATATTTT
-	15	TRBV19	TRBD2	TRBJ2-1	CASSTSGGHHNEQFF	TGTGCCAGTAGTACTAGCGGGGGACACCACAATGAGCAGTTCTTC
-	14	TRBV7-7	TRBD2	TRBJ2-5	CASSLTSGQETQYF	TGTGCCAGCAGCTTGACTAGCGGGCAAGAGACCCAGTACTTC
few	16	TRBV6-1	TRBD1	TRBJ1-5	CASSEVTGAPNQPQHF	TGTGCCAGCAGTGAAGTTACAGGGGCCCCGAATCAGCCCCAGCATTTT